The clone carrying this TCR beta chain showed up just a few times. Its specificity is unknown. This sample was included in a study of T-cell memory formation after mild COVID-19. Whole-study findings and limits: A subset of responding clones appeared in pre-infection memory, suggesting cross-reactive memory joined. The study found contracting CD4+ clones mainly in CM and EM and contracting CD8+ clones in EMRA.

The CDR3 spans 15 residues. The V end lost 7 bases, the J end lost 1 base, and 16 bases lay between the germline ends. CDR1 LGHDT and CDR2 YNNKEL come from the germline V gene (reference sequence). It was 5'RACE with constant-segment primers that produced the TCR alpha and TCR beta cDNA libraries, which carried sample barcodes and UMIs. MiXCR, run by TCRdb on the 5' RACE reads, gives a single entry per CDR3 protein. This sample has about 260,000 distinct CDR3 sequences; roughly 15% occur once, and the top ten carry more than 20%. The sample comprised PBMCs or a T cell subset sorted from them (not recorded which). This receptor was obtained from a man between 18 and 35 years old who had mild COVID-19 (a few samples of this study predate the infection). Cell type and time point are not known. The rearrangement uses TRBV3-1 and TRBJ1-1, with D maybe TRBD1 (5 bases). The CDR3 spells CASNFGGSPNTEAFF. CDR3 DNA sequence: TGTGCCAGCAACTTTGGGGGGAGCCCGAACACTGAAGCTTTCTTT.